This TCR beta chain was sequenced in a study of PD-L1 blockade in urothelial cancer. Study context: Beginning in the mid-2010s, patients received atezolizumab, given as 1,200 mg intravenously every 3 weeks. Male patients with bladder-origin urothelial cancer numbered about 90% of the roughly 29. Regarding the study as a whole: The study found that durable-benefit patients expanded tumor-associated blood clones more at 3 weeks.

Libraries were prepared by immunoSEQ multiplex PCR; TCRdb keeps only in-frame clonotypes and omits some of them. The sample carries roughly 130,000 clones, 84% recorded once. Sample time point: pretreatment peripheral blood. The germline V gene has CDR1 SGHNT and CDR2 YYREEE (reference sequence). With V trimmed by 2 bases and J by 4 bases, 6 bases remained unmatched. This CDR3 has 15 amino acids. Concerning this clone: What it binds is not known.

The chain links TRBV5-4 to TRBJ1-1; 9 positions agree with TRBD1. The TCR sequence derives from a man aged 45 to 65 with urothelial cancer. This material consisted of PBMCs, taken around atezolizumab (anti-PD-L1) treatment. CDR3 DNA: TGTGCCAGCAGCTTACCGGGACAGGGCGGCACTGAAGCTTTCTTT. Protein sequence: CASSLPGQGGTEAFF. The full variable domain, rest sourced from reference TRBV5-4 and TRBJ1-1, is ETGVTQSPTHLIKTRGQQVTLRCSSQSGHNTVSWYQQALGQGPQFIFQYYREEENGRGNFPPRFSGLQFPNYSSELNVNALELDDSALYLCASSLPGQGGTEAFFGQGTRLTVV.